Presented here are 31 T cell receptor beta chains from one specimen sequenced in a study of blood T cell repertoires in COVID-19 (TCRdb year 2020). The library was produced with the immunoSEQ multiplex PCR assay. TCRdb stores this immuneACCESS table with in-frame sequences only. Part of the clones is absent; in the studies checked, under half of the shortfall reflects unresolved V genes, and no reason is known for the rest. Here the sample has some 320,000 clones; more than 90% occur a single time. The ten most abundant clones make up roughly 2.5% of the sample. Sequencing was carried out using PBMCs or T cells enriched from blood (not recorded which). Receptors originate from a man in his sixties who had recovered from COVID-19.

This clone was observed a few times. V and J are TRBV12-3 or TRBV12-4 and TRBJ1-2, with D possibly matching TRBD1 (6 bases). Trimming removed 4 bases from V and 0 bases from J, with 6 bases in between. The CDR3 consists of 13 residues. In DNA form, the CDR3 reads TGTGCCAGCAGTTGGACAGCTAACTATGGCTACACCTTC. Translated: CASSWTANYGYTF.

The V gene is TRBV28, the J gene TRBJ2-1; D is undetermined. V dropped 5 bases and J dropped 10 bases, with 9 bases sitting between them. The germline gives CDR1 MDHEN, CDR2 SYDVKM. There are 11 residues in the CDR3. The CDR3 region is CASSILREQFF. DNA of the CDR3: TGTGCCAGCAGTATTCTAAGAGAGCAGTTCTTC.

The chain employs TRBV7-8 and TRBJ2-5; the match to TRBD1 covers 7 bases. The CDR3 runs 17 residues. Germline CDR1 is SGHVS and CDR2 is FQNEAQ. The V segment lost 5 bases and the J segment 5 bases; nucleotides outside the gene matches: 17. The CDR3 region has the DNA TGTGCCAGCAGCCCTGAGAGACAGGGTCGGTTTCGGGAGACCCAGTACTTC. Translating it yields CASSPERQGRFRETQYF.

CDR3 bases: TGTGCCAGCAGCTTAGTGGGCAGGGAGGCAGGCTACACCTTC. Translating gives CASSLVGREAGYTF. This chain uses TRBV7-2 with TRBJ1-2, with D possibly matching TRBD1 (5 bases). The CDR3 is 14 residues long. V was clipped by 1 base and J by 8 bases, with 14 bases between them. Germline-derived CDR1 and CDR2 are SGHTA and FQGNSA.

This clone has only one observation. This chain uses TRBV9 with TRBJ2-7, with TRBD1 matching over 9 bases. V lost 4 bases to trimming and J lost 6 bases; unmatched junction nucleotides: 14. The germline CDR1 and CDR2 sequences are SGDLS and YYNGEE. There are 16 residues in the CDR3. This CDR3 is CASSSSPAGQGAEQYF. The CDR3 DNA is TGTGCCAGCAGCTCATCACCGGCGGGACAGGGCGCCGAGCAGTACTTC.

The chain carries TRBV7-6 and TRBJ1-5; 7 bases line up with TRBD1. Losses at the gene ends were 3 bases for V and 0 bases for J; bases not matched to a gene: 2. From germline, CDR1 is SGHVS and CDR2 FNYEAQ. The CDR3 consists of 15 residues. The chain's CDR3 is CASSLGTDSNQPQHF. CDR3 coding DNA: TGTGCCAGCAGCTTGGGGACAGATAGCAATCAGCCCCAGCATTTT.

The J gene is TRBJ1-5, the V gene TRBV6-1; 7 bases match TRBD1. Germline CDR1 reads MNHNS; CDR2 reads SASEGT. This CDR3 contains 18 residues. The V segment lost 2 bases and the J segment 1 base; nucleotides outside the gene matches: 11. For the CDR3, the DNA is TGTGCCAGCAGTGAAATGGGCAGGGGGGTCTACAGCAATCAGCCCCAGCATTTT. Its translation: CASSEMGRGVYSNQPQHF.

The rearrangement uses TRBV9 and TRBJ2-3, with 11 bases lining up with TRBD2. The CDR3 is 19 residues long. The V gene end was trimmed by 0 bases and the J gene end by 6 bases; junction bases not matched to a gene: 15. Germline assignment: CDR1 SGDLS and CDR2 YYNGEE. CDR3 DNA sequence: TGTGCCAGCAGCGTAGAAGGGAGGGGGACTAGCGGCCCTGTCGATACGCAGTATTTT. Translating it yields CASSVEGRGTSGPVDTQYF.

The chain combines TRBV10-3 with TRBJ1-1; 7 bases agree with TRBD1. The CDR3 runs to 13 residues. J lost 2 bases, V lost 8 bases, and 5 bases had no gene match. The germline V gene has CDR1 ENHRY and CDR2 SYGVKD. Here the CDR3 DNA reads TGTGCCATCTCACAGGGGATAAACACTGAAGCTTTCTTT. Translating it yields CAISQGINTEAFF.

Points on this clone: The junction differs from germline at one of its ends, possibly a read error. The chain recombines TRBV7-7 with TRBJ1-5; possible D gene TRBD1, 6 bases. Germline V gene sequence: CDR1 SSHAT, CDR2 FNYEAQ (reference sequence). The CDR3 consists of 15 residues. Here the CDR3 DNA reads TGTGCTAGCAGTCCCGAAGAGGGGGGGCAACAGCCCCAGCATTTT. This codes for CASSPEEGGQQPQHF.

The chain couples TRBV2 to TRBJ1-1; D uncertain. This CDR3 has 13 amino acids. The germline gives CDR1 SNHLY, CDR2 FYNNEI. Trimming removed 6 bases at V and 0 bases at J, with 8 bases between. CDR3 region: CASRLIMNTEAFF. Written as DNA, the CDR3 is TGTGCCAGCAGACTGATCATGAACACTGAAGCTTTCTTT.

This rearrangement joins TRBV2 to TRBJ2-7; D ambiguous. There are 11 residues in the CDR3. CDR1 and CDR2 (germline): SNHLY, FYNNEI. V was clipped by 7 bases and J by 5 bases, with 9 bases between them. CDR3 region: CASKLVNEQYF. CDR3 bases: TGTGCCAGCAAGCTAGTAAACGAGCAGTACTTC.

The chain joins TRBV5-5 to TRBJ2-1; 9 bases match TRBD2. This CDR3 has 15 residues. Losses at the gene ends were 7 bases for V and 5 bases for J; bases not matched to a gene: 10. Germline V gene lookup returns CDR1 SGHKS and CDR2 YYEKEE (reference sequence). Here the CDR3 DNA reads TGTGCCAGCTCTCGACCTAGCGGGGTAGACAATGAGCAGTTCTTC. Translation: CASSRPSGVDNEQFF. Complete variable domain (other parts from reference TRBV5-5 and TRBJ2-1): DAGVTQSPTHLIKTRGQQVTLRCSPISGHKSVSWYQQVLGQGPQFIFQYYEKEERGRGNFPDRFSARQFPNYSSELNVNALLLGDSALYLCASSRPSGVDNEQFFGPGTRLTVL.

Comments on this clone: This CDR3 is also generated by other DNA sequences in the sample. This chain links TRBV18 with TRBJ1-4; D is ambiguous. CDR3 size: 14 residues. Germline loops: CDR1 KGHSH, CDR2 LQKENI. V lost 1 base and J lost 0, with 3 bases in between. In nucleotides, the CDR3 is TGTGCCAGCTCACCACGAGCAACTAATGAAAAACTGTTTTTT. Protein: CASSPRATNEKLFF.

The chain carries TRBV4-1 and TRBJ2-2, with 7 bases matching TRBD2. CDR1 MGHRA and CDR2 YSYEKL come from the germline V gene. Losses at the gene ends were 0 bases for V and 0 bases for J; bases not matched to a gene: 1. The CDR3 loop spans 16 amino acids. CDR3 nucleotides: TGCGCCAGCAGCCAAGAGGGACTATCGAACACCGGGGAGCTGTTTTTT. This gives the protein CASSQEGLSNTGELFF.

On this clone: The identical CDR3 is also encoded by other nucleotide sequences in the sample. The V gene is TRBV5-6, the J gene TRBJ1-2, with a weak D call TRBD1 (6 bases). Trimming took off 4 bases at V and 0 bases at J, with 13 bases between the two ends. Germline CDR1 and CDR2: SGHDT and YYEEEE. This CDR3 contains 15 residues. The CDR3 loop reads CASSRGGAANYGYTF. The CDR3 coding sequence is TGTGCCAGCAGCCGCGGGGGGGCCGCTAACTATGGCTACACCTTC. The variable domain in full, with the rest retrieved from reference TRBV5-6 and TRBJ1-2, is DAGVTQSPTHLIKTRGQQVTLRCSPKSGHDTVSWYQQALGQGPQFIFQYYEEEERQRGNFPDRFSGHQFPNYSSELNVNALLLGDSALYLCASSRGGAANYGYTFGSGTRLTVV.

V is TRBV4-1 and J is TRBJ1-1; 8 nucleotides agree with TRBD1. The CDR3 consists of 17 residues. V gave up 4 bases and J gave up 1 base; unmatched junction bases: 11. Germline CDR1 MGHRA, CDR2 YSYEKL. Here the CDR3 reads CASSLGQGGLKNTEAFF. CDR3 nucleotides: TGCGCCAGCAGCCTTGGACAGGGAGGGCTGAAGAACACTGAAGCTTTCTTT.

V usage is TRBV27 and J usage is TRBJ1-3; D not resolved. Germline CDR1 is MNHEY and CDR2 is SMNVEV (reference sequence). The CDR3 length is 12 residues. The CDR3 region is CARGSSGNTIYF. CDR3 nucleotide sequence: TGTGCACGCGGAAGCTCTGGAAACACCATATATTTT.

The rearrangement joins TRBV2 to TRBJ1-5; possible D gene TRBD1, 6 bases. Germline V gene data show CDR1 as SNHLY and CDR2 as FYNNEI. V lost 5 bases and J 4 bases, leaving 15 bases between the germline ends. This CDR3 has 15 residues. The CDR3 reads CASSTGTMANQPQHF. The CDR3 DNA is TGTGCCAGCAGTACCGGGACAATGGCGAATCAGCCCCAGCATTTT.

J is TRBJ2-2 and V is TRBV11-1; TRBD1 matches at 8 bases. CDR1 SGHAT and CDR2 FQDESV come from the germline V gene (reference sequence). V shed 6 bases and J 4 bases; nucleotides not matched to a gene: 10. The CDR3 spans 16 residues. The CDR3 sequence: CASRQRTGMSTGELFF. For the CDR3, the DNA is TGTGCCAGCAGACAACGGACAGGGATGTCCACCGGGGAGCTGTTTTTT.

This clone occurred a few times. The chain couples TRBV4-3 to TRBJ2-5, with TRBD2 matching 12 bases. The germline gives CDR1 LGHNA, CDR2 YSLEER. This CDR3 is built from 19 residues. V dropped 1 base and J dropped 5; count of bases not matched to a gene: 14. DNA of the CDR3: TGCGCCAGCAGCCAAGGCAACCAGATCTCTAGCGGGGGGGCGGAGACCCAGTACTTC. Translated: CASSQGNQISSGGAETQYF.

The J gene is TRBJ1-2, the V gene TRBV6-5; maybe TRBD1 (6 bases). Germline assignment: CDR1 MNHEY and CDR2 SVGAGI. V was clipped by 5 bases and J by 6 bases, with 13 bases between them. This CDR3 is built from 13 residues. CDR3: CASSPDRRHGYTF. The CDR3 coding sequence is TGTGCCAGCAGTCCCGACAGGCGACATGGCTACACCTTC.

The chain combines TRBV5-8 with TRBJ1-1; 8 bases fit TRBD1. V dropped 0 bases and J dropped 11; count of bases not matched to a gene: 9. CDR1 SGHTS and CDR2 YDEGEE come from the germline V gene. The CDR3 length is 14 residues. CDR3 sequence: CASSLARTGGLAFF. The DNA of the CDR3 is TGTGCCAGCAGCTTGGCCCGTACAGGGGGTTTGGCTTTCTTT. The full variable domain, in which reference TRBV5-8 and TRBJ1-1 provide the parts outside the CDR3, is EAGVTQSPTHLIKTRGQQATLRCSPISGHTSVYWYQQALGLGLQFLLWYDEGEERNRGNFPPRFSGRQFPNYSSELNVNALELEDSALYLCASSLARTGGLAFFGQGTRLTVV.

The rearrangement links TRBV3-1 (or the pseudogene TRBV3-2) to TRBJ1-2; the D gene is possibly TRBD1 (5 bases). V shed 1 base and J shed 8 bases, with 17 bases lying between them. Germline V lookup: CDR1 LGHDT, CDR2 YNNKEL (reference sequence). The CDR3 sequence is 15 residues long. CDR3 amino acids: CASSQGLQGGYGYTF. The CDR3 DNA reads as TGTGCCAGCAGCCAAGGCCTTCAGGGAGGTTACGGCTACACCTTC.

This chain joins TRBV7-9 and TRBJ1-1; D is perhaps TRBD1 (6 bases). This CDR3 comprises 16 residues. Germline CDR1 SEHNR, CDR2 FQNEAQ (reference sequence). The ends were cut back, 5 bases at V and 2 bases at J, with 18 bases in the middle. CDR3 amino acids: CASSPQYRAKNTEAFF. In DNA form, the CDR3 reads TGTGCCAGCAGCCCTCAGTACAGGGCAAAAAACACTGAAGCTTTCTTT.

The chain carries TRBV6-5 and TRBJ1-2, with TRBD1 matching over 7 bases. After removal of 0 bases from V and 3 bases from J, the junction contained 4 bases not matched to a gene. The CDR3 consists of 15 residues. CDR1 and CDR2 (germline): MNHEY, SVGAGI. The CDR3 region is CASSYSIDRDYGYTF. The CDR3 DNA follows: TGTGCCAGCAGTTACTCTATAGACAGGGACTATGGCTACACCTTC.

The chain has TRBV11-2 and TRBJ1-6; maybe TRBD1 (6 bases). With 2 bases removed from V and 7 bases from J, the gap between germline ends came to 18 bases. CDR1 is SGHAT and CDR2 is FQNNGV in the germline V gene. The CDR3 consists of 17 residues. In DNA, the CDR3 is TGTGCCAGCAGCTTAAAGGAACAGGGATTCAGGAATTCACCCCTCCACTTT. Translating gives CASSLKEQGFRNSPLHF.

This clone has just a few counts. The rearrangement links TRBV24-1 to TRBJ1-4, with 8 bases identical to TRBD1. Germline lookup yields CDR1 KGHDR and CDR2 SFDVKD. This CDR3 contains 16 residues. Losses at the gene ends were 2 bases for V and 7 bases for J; bases not matched to a gene: 8. This CDR3 reads CATSDSGQGGSEKLFF. The CDR3 DNA reads as TGTGCCACCAGTGATTCCGGACAGGGAGGAAGTGAAAAACTGTTTTTT.

V is TRBV18 and J is TRBJ2-7; D unresolved. CDR1 is KGHSH and CDR2 is LQKENI in the germline V gene. The CDR3 consists of 13 residues. Deletions cut 4 bases from V and 3 bases from J, with 10 bases between. The CDR3 DNA reads as TGTGCCAGCTCACTACCATCGAGCTACGAGCAGTACTTC. Residues: CASSLPSSYEQYF.

The rearrangement joins TRBV5-4 to TRBJ2-2; 13 positions agree with TRBD2. The CDR3 sequence is 16 residues long. Germline V CDR1 and CDR2: SGHNT, YYREEE (reference sequence). Losses at the gene ends were 4 bases for V and 7 bases for J; bases not matched to a gene: 7. The CDR3 reads CASSGGLAGAVGELFF. Here the CDR3 DNA reads TGTGCCAGCAGCGGCGGACTAGCGGGAGCGGTCGGGGAGCTGTTTTTT.

This chain connects TRBV10-3 to TRBJ2-7, with 7 bases matching TRBD2. This CDR3 has 15 amino acids. CDR1 is ENHRY, CDR2 SYGVKD, per germline. With 3 bases clipped from V and 0 bases from J, the junction kept 5 bases outside the gene matches. The CDR3 DNA sequence: TGTGCCATCAGTGATAGCGGGCTGCCCTCCTACGAGCAGTACTTC. This codes for CAISDSGLPSYEQYF.